This TCR beta chain stems from a study of cytomegalovirus exposure and HLA in healthy donors (dated by TCRdb to about 2017). About the investigation overall: An earlier analysis of several hundred of the donors reported about 260 Gb of sequence data and around 100 million unique TCR beta sequences obtained from some 200 million T cells. To predict cytomegalovirus infection status, the study combined high-throughput TCR immunosequencing, statistical association of individual TCRs with disease status, and machine learning. Rather than drawing on any new phenotypic data, the later analysis identified candidate immune exposures from TCR beta sequences and the way those sequences occurred across donors. An early release that covered approximately 600 HLA-typed donors contained about 300 gigabases of sequencing data and 65 million to 100 million unique TCR sequences. Roughly five DR-DQ haplotypes were handled as single units for association and clustering because linkage in the cohort was strong. Every repertoire in the discovery cohort had been generated on one and the same sequencing platform. Donor age, sex, ethnicity and CMV serostatus were collected together with the repertoire data. The study aimed to test whether signatures of past pathogen exposure could be identified by cataloging public T cell receptors. A later analysis re-analyzed previously published TCR beta repertoires from roughly 630 donors and added high-resolution HLA genotyping to study TCR occurrence patterns. Typing coverage differed by locus: A, B, C, DRB1 and DQB1 were typed in about 620-630 donors, DQA1 in around 500, DPA1 in 600 to 610, and DPB1 in just under 490. Of the approximately 370 genotyped donors, 80% to 90% were placed in the genetic ancestry cluster associated with self-reported Caucasian donors. An earlier analysis of roughly 580 of the donors used high-throughput TCR beta sequencing to judge whether each TCR beta V gene segment behaved as functional or pseudogenic. Across around 400 genotyped donors of the cohort, an average of about 250,000 unique TCR beta nucleotide sequences per donor were sequenced, and roughly 18% of those sequences were non-productive. A later genetic analysis took genome-wide SNP genotypes for about three fifths of the roughly 700 donors and used that subset as a discovery cohort. Using immunosequencing, the study profiled T cell repertoires from 500 to 800 subjects and related those repertoires to cytomegalovirus serostatus. Class I and class II HLA loci were covered by the typing at four-digit resolution. Along with the approximately 620-subject first cohort, a separate validation cohort of over a hundred different subjects was used.

What the research found in general, with its limitations: A further reported finding was that TCR beta sequences accurately predicted the HLA-A and HLA-B alleles for most subjects in the first cohort. Correlated functional status among segregating V segments might be attributable to linkage disequilibrium, but an unknown experimental factor could not be ruled out. The sequencing pipeline was judged likely to have produced a cluster of highly shared sequence variants as a technical artifact. Presence/absence analyses assumed roughly uniform sequencing depth across donors, an assumption that may not hold. An earlier analysis of around 540 of the donors showed that most TCR beta V segments appeared in productive rearrangements either about 90% or about 30% of the time, which broadly matched IMGT annotations. In a later genetic analysis, a missense DCLRE1C variant was associated with V-gene and J-gene trimming of TCR beta chains, and the association was replicated in an independent cohort. In vitro tests confirmed that a few of the cytomegalovirus-associated TCR beta chains recognize cytomegalovirus antigens. At a false discovery rate of 0.05, a later analysis linked 16,951 TCR beta sequences to specific HLA alleles. Most TCR sequences were seen in very few donors, while some public TCRs were found in many individuals. The authors suggested that the approach could potentially be extended to other disease states and immunological phenotypes. A later genetic analysis reported fewer N-insertions in productive TCRs among donors in an Asian-associated ancestry cluster than the roughly 620-donor mean. HLA typing was unavailable for some donors at each locus, so association tests used only the typed subset. According to a later analysis, parvovirus B19, influenza, CMV and Epstein-Barr virus appeared linked to several top co-occurrence clusters. When HLA alleles, especially DR and DQ, strongly co-occurred, TCR associations were difficult to assign to individual alleles. According to a later analysis, most CMV-associated TCR beta chains appeared to be HLA-restricted, and the HLA associations seemed to be driven largely by CMV exposure. CMV serostatus was the only immune exposure information available for the cohort. The classifier was reported to diagnose cytomegalovirus status with high specificity and sensitivity in both the original cohort and the validation cohort. The cohort was sequenced for TCR beta chains only, and without alpha or paired-chain data the features that could be detected were limited. The 87-base-pair reads could not distinguish some IMGT-functional V segments, including TRBV6-2 and TRBV6-3, so those segments were excluded. In a later analysis, the rate of TCR association differed among HLA loci, with DRB1 alleles having the most associated TCRs and HLA-C alleles having the fewest. Because counts were too low, roughly 18 rarely observed V segments, including chromosome 9 orphons, were left out of the earlier analysis of 500 to 750 of the donors. A total of fewer than 200 TCR beta chains were listed by the study as associated with cytomegalovirus. In a later analysis, HLA-associated TCR beta chains were found to be more clonally expanded and to have lower generation probabilities than equally common non-associated chains.

Note on this clone: The clone's antigen remains unknown. No qualities accompany the bases; no much larger clone lies one base away.

The library was obtained by the immunoSEQ multiplex PCR assay. The multiplex PCR relied on a mix of 60 forward primers for TCR Vbeta segments and 13 reverse primers for TCR Jbeta segments. A multiplex PCR assay on genomic DNA amplified the CDR3 region of rearranged TCR beta genes. On the Illumina HiSeq System, the amplified TCR beta libraries were sequenced as 87-base-pair reads. The source study handled its data this way. Across the 670 or so repertoires, a later analysis counted tens of millions of unique TCR beta chains, about 10 million of which were shared by at least two donors. To remove PCR and sequencing errors, raw reads were error-corrected and collapsed into unique sequences using a nearest-neighbor algorithm that merged closely related sequences. Alignment of CDR3 sequences to IMGT reference sequences was used to assign V, D and J gene segments. For a sequence to be retained, a match of at least six nucleotides was required to both a V gene segment and a J gene segment. A rearrangement was called productive if the CDR3 had no stop codons and remained in frame with V and J, and every other rearrangement was called non-productive. Following IMGT convention, CDR3 was defined as the stretch from the second conserved V-encoded cysteine to the conserved J-encoded phenylalanine. Sequences without an unambiguous match to a single V gene segment were excluded from the earlier analysis of 450 to 750 of the donors. An earlier analysis of fewer than 750 of the donors called V segments functional above 56.7% productive rearrangements and segregating when the between-donor standard deviation exceeded 5%. A statistical classification framework was built for diagnosing cytomegalovirus status from the catalog of TCR beta chain sequences. A later analysis assigned V and J genes by comparing TCR nucleotide sequences with IMGT/GENE-DB human TR gene sequences. The TCRdist pipeline was used in a later analysis to assign CDR3 sequences and most-parsimonious VDJ recombination scenarios. In a later analysis, each TCR beta chain was defined by its CDR3 amino acid sequence together with its V-gene family, and reads without a unique V-gene family were excluded. In a later analysis, 450 to 600 highly shared, low-generation-probability nucleotide sequences were removed to address suspected cross-contamination and a sequencing artifact. In a later analysis, a clonal expansion index for each public chain was calculated from normalized within-repertoire ranks of inferred template counts. In a later analysis, generation probabilities were computed with a VDJ recombination model fitted to out-of-frame rearrangements, and the resulting probabilities were checked against IGoR. In a later analysis, hypergeometric tests were used to score TCR-TCR, TCR-HLA and TCR-CMV co-occurrence, with a repertoire-size bias correction applied to TCR pairs. To estimate false discovery rates, a later analysis permuted the HLA or CMV assignments 20 times. In a later analysis, co-occurring TCRs were grouped with DBSCAN, and TCRdist sequence similarity was added when clustering was performed within HLA-allele-positive subsets. Repertoires with fewer than 30,000 or more than 120,000 public chains, plus five repertoires with anomalous nucleotide sharing, were excluded from co-occurrence clustering. Entries here come from immuneACCESS through TCRdb and include only in-frame sequences with V and J called. Some clones fail to appear in such tables; in the studies checked, an unresolved V gene covers under half of the shortfall, and the cause of the remainder is unknown. V, J and clone size reflect that table, while D and trimming were determined from the DNA. The sample contains some 180,000 clones, around 80% of them found a single time. The ten largest clones add up to 2% to 3% of the sample.

The cysteine opens and the phenylalanine closes a CDR3 of 15 amino acids. The kept DNA is CDR3 alone, 45 bases in frame from the first base. The germline V gene (reference sequence) provides CDR1 MNHNY and CDR2 SVGAGI. V was cut back by 4 bases and J by 1 base, leaving a gap of 12 bases between them. The cohort was made up of about 610 healthy bone marrow donors. Cohort members were all nominally healthy when sampled, although unrecorded immune exposures were likely present. The donor tested CMV seropositive, placing the donor among the 289 seropositive members of the cohort. Every donor gave a peripheral blood sample, and the peripheral blood mononuclear cells from that sample were used for TCR beta sequencing. Genomic DNA extraction from the blood cell samples was performed with the Qiagen DNeasy Blood Extraction Kit.

Recombination linked TRBV6-6 to TRBJ2-3; perhaps TRBD2 is the D gene, with 6 bases matching. The sequenced sample was PBMCs. The TCR sequence derives from a woman between 25 and 40 years old in good health and CMV-seropositive. The nucleotide sequence reads TGTGCCAGCAGTTCGACTAGTCTGCGCACAGATACGCAGTATTTT. Its coded protein is CASSSTSLRTDTQYF.